This TCR beta chain emerged from a study of cytomegalovirus exposure and HLA in healthy donors (TCRdb year 2017). Study-level background: In an earlier analysis of some 550 of the donors, 276 Gb of sequence data and 90 million to 130 million unique TCR beta sequences from about 179 million T cells were reported. About 330 gigabases of sequencing data and around 85 million unique TCR sequences made up an early release that covered approximately 650 HLA-typed donors. Among the roughly 380 genotyped donors, around 81% belonged to the genetic ancestry cluster associated with self-reported Caucasian donors. The study aimed to test whether signatures of past pathogen exposure could be identified by cataloging public T cell receptors. Using immunosequencing, the study profiled T cell repertoires from about 650 subjects and related those repertoires to cytomegalovirus serostatus. In addition to the first cohort of around 670 subjects, a separate validation cohort of approximately 120 different subjects was used. To predict cytomegalovirus infection status, the study combined high-throughput TCR immunosequencing, statistical association of individual TCRs with disease status, and machine learning. A later analysis re-examined previously published TCR beta repertoires from several hundred donors and added high-resolution HLA genotyping to investigate patterns of TCR occurrence. Rather than drawing on any new phenotypic data, the later analysis identified candidate immune exposures from TCR beta sequences and the way those sequences occurred across donors. An earlier analysis of 587 of the donors used high-throughput TCR beta sequencing to judge whether each TCR beta V gene segment behaved as functional or pseudogenic. Donor age, sex, ethnicity and CMV serostatus were compiled together with the repertoire data. A later genetic analysis used genome-wide SNP genotypes for about 65% of the 666 donors, treating that subset as a discovery cohort. Every discovery cohort repertoire had been produced on one sequencing platform. Both class I and class II loci were covered by HLA typing, at four-digit resolution. Typing coverage differed by locus: A, B, C, DRB1 and DQB1 were typed in about 620-630 donors, DQA1 in 522, DPA1 in nearly 610, and DPB1 in 472. Roughly five DR-DQ haplotypes were handled as single units for association and clustering, since linkage in the cohort was strong. Among about 400 genotyped donors of the cohort, an average of roughly 230,000 unique TCR beta nucleotide sequences was sequenced per donor, of which about 19% were non-productive.

On this clone: No antigen is known for it. Base qualities are not provided; no much larger clone lies one nucleotide away.

The investigation overall reported the following: In an earlier analysis of around 500 of the donors, most TCR beta V segments appeared in productive rearrangements about 87% or about 30% of the time, broadly matching IMGT annotations. V-gene and J-gene trimming of TCR beta chains was associated with a missense DCLRE1C variant in a later genetic analysis, and the association was replicated in an independent cohort. Linkage disequilibrium might explain the correlated functional status among segregating V segments, but an unknown experimental factor could not be ruled out. Over 15 rarely observed V segments, including chromosome 9 orphons, were excluded from the earlier analysis of approximately 600 of the donors because counts were too low. A later analysis reported that several top co-occurrence clusters appeared linked to parvovirus B19, influenza, CMV and Epstein-Barr virus. Some IMGT-functional V segments, including TRBV6-2 and TRBV6-3, could not be distinguished by the 87-base-pair reads and were therefore excluded. The study gave a list of 150 to 200 TCR beta chains associated with cytomegalovirus. A further reported finding was that TCR beta sequences accurately predicted the HLA-A and HLA-B alleles for most subjects in the first cohort. In a later analysis, the rate of TCR association differed among HLA loci, with DRB1 alleles having the most associated TCRs and HLA-C alleles having the fewest. A group of highly shared sequence variants was considered likely to be a technical artifact of the sequencing pipeline. This cohort had only TCR beta chains sequenced, and the lack of alpha or paired-chain data limited which features could be detected. Assigning TCR associations to individual alleles was difficult when HLA alleles, especially DR and DQ, strongly co-occurred. Roughly uniform sequencing depth across donors was assumed in presence/absence analyses, although this assumption may not hold. It was suggested by the authors that the approach could potentially be generalized to other disease states and immunological phenotypes. In a later analysis, most CMV-associated TCR beta chains were found to appear HLA-restricted, with HLA associations seemingly driven largely by CMV exposure. According to a later genetic analysis, donors in an Asian-associated ancestry cluster had fewer N-insertions in productive TCRs than the roughly 700-donor mean. In a later analysis, HLA-associated TCR beta chains were found to be more clonally expanded and to have lower generation probabilities than equally common non-associated chains. While some public TCRs were present in many individuals, most TCR sequences turned up only very rarely across donors. The classifier was reported to diagnose cytomegalovirus status with high specificity and sensitivity in both the original cohort and the validation cohort. Specific HLA alleles were associated with 15,000 to 20,000 TCR beta sequences at a false discovery rate of 0.05 in a later analysis. Because HLA typing was unavailable for some donors at each locus, only the typed subset was used in association tests. Immune exposure information for the cohort was limited to CMV serostatus. In vitro tests confirmed that three of the cytomegalovirus-associated TCR beta chains recognize cytomegalovirus antigens.

Based on the germline V gene, the CDR1 and CDR2 sequences are LGHNT and FRNRAP. CDR3 length: 11 amino acids, cysteine to phenylalanine. Here the CDR3 DNA is all that survives: 33 bases in frame from base 1. The V and J ends are trimmed by 5 bases and 10 bases, leaving 12 bases between them. The library was produced with the immunoSEQ multiplex PCR assay. For the multiplex PCR, a mixture combining 60 forward primers for TCR Vbeta segments and 13 reverse primers for TCR Jbeta segments was used. Amplification of the CDR3 region of rearranged TCR beta genes was performed with a multiplex PCR assay on genomic DNA. Amplified TCR beta libraries were sequenced as 87-base-pair reads on the Illumina HiSeq System. Turning to the authors' computational methods: A later analysis tallied 75 million to 85 million unique TCR beta chains across the approximately 670 repertoires, and around 12 million of those chains were shared by two or more donors. A nearest-neighbor algorithm error-corrected the raw reads and collapsed the reads into unique sequences, merging closely related sequences to remove PCR and sequencing errors. CDR3 sequences were aligned to IMGT reference sequences to assign V, D and J gene segments. For a sequence to be retained, at least a six-nucleotide match to both a V gene segment and a J gene segment was required. Rearrangements were called productive when the CDR3 lacked stop codons and stayed in frame with V and J; all others were non-productive. Following IMGT convention, CDR3 was defined as the stretch from the second conserved V-encoded cysteine up to the conserved J-encoded phenylalanine. In an earlier analysis of roughly 610 of the donors, sequences lacking an unambiguous match to a single V gene segment were excluded. An earlier analysis of a few hundred of the donors called V segments functional above 56.7% productive rearrangements and segregating when the between-donor standard deviation exceeded 5%. A statistical classification framework was built for diagnosing cytomegalovirus status from the catalog of TCR beta chain sequences. A later analysis assigned V and J genes by comparing TCR nucleotide sequences with IMGT/GENE-DB human TR gene sequences. The TCRdist pipeline was used in a later analysis to assign CDR3 sequences and most-parsimonious VDJ recombination scenarios. A later analysis defined each TCR beta chain by its CDR3 amino acid sequence plus V-gene family, and excluded reads lacking a unique V-gene family. As a way to deal with suspected cross-contamination and a sequencing artifact, a later analysis dropped 450 to 600 nucleotide sequences that were highly shared and had low generation probability. A later analysis calculated a clonal expansion index for each public chain from normalized within-repertoire ranks of inferred template counts. In a later analysis, generation probabilities were computed using a VDJ recombination model fitted to out-of-frame rearrangements, and the results were checked against IGoR. In a later analysis, TCR-TCR, TCR-HLA and TCR-CMV co-occurrence was scored with hypergeometric tests, and a repertoire-size bias correction was applied to TCR pairs. To estimate false discovery rates, a later analysis permuted the HLA or CMV assignments 20 times. In a later analysis, co-occurring TCRs were grouped with DBSCAN, and TCRdist sequence similarity was added when clustering was performed within HLA-allele-positive subsets. For co-occurrence clustering, repertoires with fewer than 30,000 or more than 120,000 public chains were excluded, along with 4 to 6 repertoires with anomalous nucleotide sharing. In its TCRdb copy, this immuneACCESS table keeps in-frame sequences only and misses some clones. Where compared with another copy, unresolved V genes explain less than half of these, and the others have no known cause. Clonal size and the V and J genes are those of that table, whereas D and trimming came from the DNA. For this sample there are over 150,000 clones; 82% appear just once. The top ten clonotypes cover roughly 0.098% of the sample.

The cohort consisted of 600 to 750 healthy bone marrow donors. Cohort members were all nominally healthy when sampled, although unrecorded immune exposures were likely present. The donor tested CMV seronegative and was one of the 352 seronegative cohort members. Every donor gave a peripheral blood sample, and the peripheral blood mononuclear cells from that sample were used for TCR beta sequencing. The Qiagen DNeasy Blood Extraction Kit was used to extract genomic DNA from the blood cell samples. The clonotype was recovered from a boy aged 2-9 years in good health and CMV-seronegative. The V and J genes are TRBV12-5 and TRBJ2-7; the D gene is perhaps TRBD1, on 6 matching bases. The sequenced sample consisted of PBMCs. CDR3 reads: CASGNRVPQYF. The DNA sequence follows: TGTGCTAGTGGTAACAGGGTCCCCCAGTACTTC.